What follows are 13 T cell receptor beta chains derived from one specimen sequenced in a study of blood T cells in healthy people across ages. The use of a sample-barcoded 5' primer and a J-beta primer mix characterized a second PCR of about 7 to 12 cycles. Each CDR3 protein is one row after TCRdb ran MiXCR on the 5' RACE reads. Altogether over a million distinct CDR3 sequences are present, approximately 43% being singletons, with the ten largest covering under 5%. Sequencing was carried out using blood. These receptors were taken from a woman between 18 and 30 years old in good health.

J is TRBJ1-2 and V is TRBV20-1; D unclear. From germline, CDR1 is DFQATT and CDR2 SNEGSKA (reference sequence). This CDR3 contains 12 residues. The V and J ends lost 0 bases and 1 base respectively, with 3 bases between them. The CDR3 nucleotides are TGCAGTGCTAGAGAAAGTAACTATGGCTACACCTTC. Amino acids: CSARESNYGYTF.

This clonotype was seen only a few times. The J gene is TRBJ2-3, the V gene TRBV12-5; D might be TRBD2 (5 bases). This CDR3 contains 14 residues. Trimming cost V 6 bases and J 3 bases, with 13 bases left between them. Germline CDR1 and CDR2: LGHNT and FRNRAP. The CDR3 sequence: CASGLMGRTDTQYF. Here the CDR3 DNA reads TGTGCTAGTGGGCTTATGGGGAGAACAGATACGCAGTATTTT.

This clonotype was picked up one time. The CDR3 coding sequence is TGTGCCAGCAGACCTAAAACCGGGACTAGCGGATACAATGAGCAGTACTTC. Translated, it gives CASRPKTGTSGYNEQYF. The chain has TRBV7-2 and TRBJ2-7, with TRBD2 matching 11 bases. The germline V gene encodes CDR1 SGHTA and CDR2 FQGNSA. The CDR3 spans 17 residues. Trimming cost V 6 bases and J 7 bases; bases outside gene matches: 17. Drawing the rest from reference TRBV7-2 and TRBJ2-7, the complete variable domain is GAGVSQSPSNKVTEKGKDVELRCDPISGHTALYWYRQSLGQGLEFLIYFQGNSAPDKSGLPSDRFSAERTGGSVSTLTIQRTQQEDSAVYLCASRPKTGTSGYNEQYFGPGTRLTVT.

The rearrangement links TRBV18 to TRBJ1-1; no reliable D call. The CDR3 is 16 amino acids. Trimming took 1 base from V and 1 from J, leaving 13 bases between them. The germline V gene has CDR1 KGHSH and CDR2 LQKENI. The DNA for the CDR3 is TGTGCCAGCTCACCACTCCAGCTAGTAAAGAACACTGAAGCTTTCTTT. Its protein product is CASSPLQLVKNTEAFF.

This chain connects TRBV20-1 to TRBJ2-3; TRBD2 matches 10 bases. Trimming cost V 5 bases and J 6 bases; bases outside gene matches: 8. Germline V gene data show CDR1 as DFQATT and CDR2 as SNEGSKA (reference sequence). CDR3 length: 14 residues. CDR3 amino acids: CSASLAGVLDTQYF. CDR3 in DNA: TGCAGTGCTTCTCTAGCGGGAGTTTTGGATACGCAGTATTTT.

This clonotype was recorded a few times. The rearrangement links TRBV7-3 to TRBJ2-1; 10 bases line up with TRBD2. CDR3 length equals 15 residues. V trimming: 2 bases; J trimming: 5 bases; junction bases outside the gene matches: 3. CDR1 SGHTA and CDR2 FQGTGA come from the germline V gene. The CDR3 DNA sequence: TGTGCCAGCAGCTTAGGGACTAGCGACCACAATGAGCAGTTCTTC. Its translation is CASSLGTSDHNEQFF.

The chain has TRBV12-3 or TRBV12-4 and TRBJ2-6; either TRBD1 or TRBD2 may supply D (6 bases each). The V end was cut by 3 bases, the J end by 1 base, with 19 bases between. This CDR3 region has 19 residues. In DNA form, the CDR3 reads TGTGCCAGCAGTTTTGGGTTGGAGGGACATCTTTCTGGGGCCAACGTCCTGACTTTC. This translates into CASSFGLEGHLSGANVLTF.

This clonotype is a singleton in its sample. V gene TRBV3-1 combines with J gene TRBJ2-3; tentative D call: TRBD1 (6 bases). Trimming removed 4 bases from V and 5 bases from J, with 16 bases in between. The CDR3 is made up of 15 amino acids. Germline CDR1 LGHDT, CDR2 YNNKEL (reference sequence). Here the CDR3 reads CASSPGHSLGDTQYF. The CDR3 region has the DNA TGTGCCAGCAGCCCGGGACATTCGTTGGGAGATACGCAGTATTTT.

The rearrangement links TRBV30 to TRBJ2-1; D could derive from TRBD1 or TRBD2 (5 bases each). The J call may not be correct, given that the DNA end is closer to TRBJ2-7. The germline V gene encodes CDR1 GTSNPN and CDR2 SVGIG (reference sequence). This CDR3 is 15 amino acids long. In DNA, the CDR3 is TGTGCCTGGGGCCCCCGGGACCGTTCGTACAATGAGCAGTACTTC. Protein sequence: CAWGPRDRSYNEQYF.

The rearrangement uses TRBV6-2 or TRBV6-3 and TRBJ2-3; D possibly uses TRBD1 or TRBD2 (6 bases each). The V end lost 7 bases, the J end lost 2 bases, and 19 bases lay between the germline ends. Germline V gene sequence: CDR1 MNHEY, CDR2 SVGEGT. The CDR3 loop spans 16 amino acids. As DNA, the CDR3 is TGTGCCAGCACCCTGGGGGGCAGGGGACCCACAGATACGCAGTATTTT. Translated, it gives CASTLGGRGPTDTQYF.

This clonotype was observed a few times. The chain has TRBV27 and TRBJ1-2; D unclear. Per germline, CDR1 MNHEY and CDR2 SMNVEV (reference sequence). V dropped 3 bases and J dropped 4 bases, with 15 bases sitting between them. The CDR3 is 15 amino acids. The CDR3 DNA reads TGTGCCAGCAGTTTTAGGAACGAATTTCTCTATGGCTACACCTTC. Translation gives CASSFRNEFLYGYTF.

With regard to this clonotype: A much larger clone lies one base from this, so it may be a read error. V usage is TRBV6-5 and J usage is TRBJ2-1; D is uncertain. The DNA end is more similar to TRBJ2-7, so the J call may be wrong. The CDR3 spans 15 residues. The germline V gene has CDR1 MNHEY and CDR2 SVGAGI. The DNA of the CDR3 is TGTGCCAGCAGTCCAACCCTCGGCTCCTACAATGAGCAGTACTTC. Its protein product is CASSPTLGSYNEQYF.

This clonotype was found many times. The chain uses TRBV6-2 or TRBV6-3 and TRBJ2-7, with TRBD1 identical over 8 bases. This CDR3 region has 12 residues. CDR1 and CDR2 (germline): MNHEY, SVGEGT. The V and J ends lost 6 bases and 5 bases, in that order; junction bases with no gene match: 3. CDR3 in DNA: TGTGCCAGCAGGGACAGGGTCCACGAGCAGTACTTC. This gives the protein CASRDRVHEQYF.